This TCR beta chain emerged from a study of shared clonotypes between healthy human individuals. The donors, healthy adults who were HIV-negative, had experienced no recent acute infections or vaccinations. In germline, CDR1 is SQVTM, CDR2 ANQGSEA. This CDR3 has 13 residues. Trimming pared 4 bases from V and 0 bases from J, leaving 10 bases between. Study-level findings and limits: Clonotypes shared by all four donors outscored non-shared clonotypes in generation probability. Memory subsets had estimated richness that was generally smaller than that of naive subsets.

Generated by immunoSEQ multiplex PCR, the TCRdb table keeps only in-frame clones and is missing some. The sample lists 1.6 million or so clones; less than 99% were seen once. As for this clone: Its antigen is unidentified.

The V call is TRBV29-1, the J call TRBJ2-7; possibly TRBD1 for D (5 bases). Sequencing was performed on naive CD4+ T cells sorted from blood. Subset of the sample: CD45RA+ positively selected. This receptor was taken from a man aged 25-45 years in good health. The CDR3 is CSVALTDSYEQYF. CDR3 nucleotides: TGCAGCGTTGCTCTGACAGACTCCTACGAGCAGTACTTC.